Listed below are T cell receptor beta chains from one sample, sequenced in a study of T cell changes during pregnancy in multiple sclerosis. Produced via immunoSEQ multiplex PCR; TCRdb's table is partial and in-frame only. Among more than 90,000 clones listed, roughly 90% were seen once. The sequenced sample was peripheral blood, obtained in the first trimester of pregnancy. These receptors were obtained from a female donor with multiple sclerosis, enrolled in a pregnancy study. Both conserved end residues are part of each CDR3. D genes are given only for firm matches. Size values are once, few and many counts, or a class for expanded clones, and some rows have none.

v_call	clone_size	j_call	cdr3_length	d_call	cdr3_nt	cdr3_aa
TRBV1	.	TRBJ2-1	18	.	TGCACCAGCAGCCAAGTAGGATTAGCGGGATCATTTAACCGTGAGCAGTTCTTC	CTSSQVGLAGSFNREQFF
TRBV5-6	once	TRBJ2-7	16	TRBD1	TGTGCCAGCAGCTTGTCGCCGGGACAGGGGACCTACGAGCAGTACTTC	CASSLSPGQGTYEQYF
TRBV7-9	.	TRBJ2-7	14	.	TGTGCCAGCAGCTTAGTCGGGAATCCCTACGAGCAGTACTTC	CASSLVGNPYEQYF
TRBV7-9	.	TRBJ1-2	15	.	TGTGCCAGCAGCTTAGGTTCGGAGGGACCCTATGGCTACACCTTC	CASSLGSEGPYGYTF
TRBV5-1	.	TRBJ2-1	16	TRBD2	TGCGCCAGCAGCTTCTCACTAGCGGGGGGCCCTGGTGAGCAGTTCTTC	CASSFSLAGGPGEQFF
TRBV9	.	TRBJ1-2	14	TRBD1	TGTGCCAGCAGCCCTGACAGGGTAGGTGGTGGCTACACCTTC	CASSPDRVGGGYTF
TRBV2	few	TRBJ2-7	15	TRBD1	TGTGCCAGCAGGTTATCCGGACAGGCCGCCTACGAGCAGTACTTC	CASRLSGQAAYEQYF
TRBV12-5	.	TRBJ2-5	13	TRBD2	TGTGCTAGTGGACTAGCGGGAGAGCAGACCCAGTACTTC	CASGLAGEQTQYF
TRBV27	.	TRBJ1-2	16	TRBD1	TGTGCCAGCAGTTTATCAGGGGACAGTGGGCCCTATGGCTACACCTTC	CASSLSGDSGPYGYTF
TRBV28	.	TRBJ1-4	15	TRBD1	TGTGCCAGCAGGTACACCGGGACAGCTAATGAAAAACTGTTTTTT	CASRYTGTANEKLFF
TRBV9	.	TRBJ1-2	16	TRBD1	TGTGCCAGCAGCGATGACAGGGAATTAGCTAACTATGGCTACACCTTC	CASSDDRELANYGYTF
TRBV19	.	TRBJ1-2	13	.	TGTGCCAGTAGTATGACAGAAAACTATGGCTACACCTTC	CASSMTENYGYTF
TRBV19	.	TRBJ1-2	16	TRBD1	TGTGCCAGTAGTATCCCAGGACAGGGCGGTAACTATGGCTACACCTTC	CASSIPGQGGNYGYTF
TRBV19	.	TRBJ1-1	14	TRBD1	TGTGCCAGTAGTATAGGGGGACAGGGAACTGAAGCTTTCTTT	CASSIGGQGTEAFF
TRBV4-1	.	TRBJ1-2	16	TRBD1	TGCGCCAGCAGACCATCTGGACAGGGGATTAACTATGGCTACACCTTC	CASRPSGQGINYGYTF
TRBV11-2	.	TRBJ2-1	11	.	TGTGCCAGCAGCCCGAGATCCGAGCAGTTCTTC	CASSPRSEQFF
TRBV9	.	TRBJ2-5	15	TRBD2	TGTGCCAGCAGCACTATTAGCGGGAGGGCGGAGACCCAGTACTTC	CASSTISGRAETQYF
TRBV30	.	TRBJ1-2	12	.	TGTGGCGCGTGGGGACTTGGCTATGGCTACACCTTC	CGAWGLGYGYTF
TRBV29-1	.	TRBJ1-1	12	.	TGCAGCGTTGATGGGGCTGGGACTGAAGCTTTCTTT	CSVDGAGTEAFF
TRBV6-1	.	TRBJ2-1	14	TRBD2	TGTGCCAGCAGGATAGCGGGAGGGTACAATGAGCAGTTCTTC	CASRIAGGYNEQFF
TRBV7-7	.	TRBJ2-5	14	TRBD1	TGTGCCAGCAGCCCCGGACAGGGTACGAAGACCCAGTACTTC	CASSPGQGTKTQYF
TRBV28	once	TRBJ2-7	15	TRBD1	TGTGCCAGCAGTTACCCGGGACAGGGGGGGTACGAGCAGTACTTC	CASSYPGQGGYEQYF
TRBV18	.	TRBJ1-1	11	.	TGTGCCAGCTCCCGGGGGGAGGAAGCTTTCTTT	CASSRGEEAFF
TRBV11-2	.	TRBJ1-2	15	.	TGTGCCAGCAGCTTACAGACAGGTGGGGCGGGTGGCTACACCTTC	CASSLQTGGAGGYTF
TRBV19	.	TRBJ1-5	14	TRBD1	TGTGCCAGTAGTTCCTCAGGGGGCGTTTGGCCCCAGCATTTT	CASSSSGGVWPQHF
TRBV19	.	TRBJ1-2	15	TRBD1	TGTGCCAGTATATTGGACAGGGGGTCCGGCTATGGCTACACCTTC	CASILDRGSGYGYTF
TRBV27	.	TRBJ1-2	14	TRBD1	TGTGCCAGCAGTTCCCCCGGACAGGGCTATGGCTACACCTTC	CASSSPGQGYGYTF
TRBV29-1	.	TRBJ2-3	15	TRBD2	TGCAGCGTTCCCCAGGGGAGCGGGAGGACAGATACGCAGTATTTT	CSVPQGSGRTDTQYF
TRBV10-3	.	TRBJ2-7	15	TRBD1	TGTGCCATCAGCGGACAGGGACAGAGCAGCTACGAGCAGTACTTC	CAISGQGQSSYEQYF
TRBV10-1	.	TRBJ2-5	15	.	TGCGCCAGCAGTGAGGCTAGCGATTTCCAAGAGACCCAGTACTTC	CASSEASDFQETQYF
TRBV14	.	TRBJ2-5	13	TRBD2	TGTGCCAGCAGCCTGACTAGCCGGGAGACCCAGTACTTC	CASSLTSRETQYF
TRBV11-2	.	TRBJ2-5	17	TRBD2	TGTGCCAGCAGCCCGAACACTATCACGGGAGGGGCAGAGACCCAGTACTTC	CASSPNTITGGAETQYF
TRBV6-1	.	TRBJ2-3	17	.	TGTGCCAGCAGTGAAGGGGGGGAACACGGCTTGACAGATACGCAGTATTTT	CASSEGGEHGLTDTQYF
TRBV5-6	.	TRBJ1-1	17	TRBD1	TGTGCCAGCAGGGACTGGGACAGGGGCCTTCCGGGCACTGAAGCTTTCTTT	CASRDWDRGLPGTEAFF
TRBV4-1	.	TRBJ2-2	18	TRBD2	TGCGCCAGCAGCCAAGTAACGTCGGCGGGAGGGTACACCGGGGAGCTGTTTTTT	CASSQVTSAGGYTGELFF
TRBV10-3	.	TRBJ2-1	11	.	TGTGCCACCCAGACTAGGCTAAAAAAGTTCTTC	CATQTRLKKFF
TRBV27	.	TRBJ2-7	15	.	TGTGCCAGCAGTAGGAAGCCAGCGATCCCCTACGAGCAGTACTTC	CASSRKPAIPYEQYF
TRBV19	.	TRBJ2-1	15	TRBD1	TGTGCCAGTAGTAATTACAGGGGGCCTGGGAATGAGCAGTTCTTC	CASSNYRGPGNEQFF
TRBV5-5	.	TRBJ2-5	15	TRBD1	TGTGCCAGCAGCTCTCGACAGGGAAAGGGAGAGACCCAGTACTTC	CASSSRQGKGETQYF
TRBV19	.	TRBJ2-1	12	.	TGTGCCAGTAGTATGGGCAAGGGGACTCGGTTCTTC	CASSMGKGTRFF
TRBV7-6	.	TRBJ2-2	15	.	TGTGCCAGCAGCTCGGGACAAGGGAACACCGGGGAGCTGTTTTTT	CASSSGQGNTGELFF
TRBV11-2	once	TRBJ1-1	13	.	TGTGCCAGCAGCTTCAGGGTGAACACTGAAGCTTTCTTT	CASSFRVNTEAFF
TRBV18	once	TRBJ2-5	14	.	TGTGCCAGCTCACCAAGGAGCGACCAAGAGACCCAGTACTTC	CASSPRSDQETQYF
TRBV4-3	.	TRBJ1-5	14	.	TGCGCCAGCAGCCAAGGAACAGGAGATCAGCCCCAGCATTTT	CASSQGTGDQPQHF
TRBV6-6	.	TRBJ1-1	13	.	TGTGCCAGCAGTAATCAGGGGACCACTGAAGCTTTCTTT	CASSNQGTTEAFF
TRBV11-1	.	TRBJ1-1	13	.	TGTGCCAGCAGCCTAGCCCTCGACAGTGCAGCTTTCTTT	CASSLALDSAAFF
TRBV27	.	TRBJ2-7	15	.	TGTGCCAGCAGTTTATGGGCCGGGGACTCCTACGAGCAGTACTTC	CASSLWAGDSYEQYF
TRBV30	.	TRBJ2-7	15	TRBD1	TGTGCCTGGAGTGTAAAGGGGGCAGGGCTGTACGAGCAGTACTTC	CAWSVKGAGLYEQYF
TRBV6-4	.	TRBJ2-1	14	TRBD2	TGTGCCAGCAGTGAAGCGGGAGGGCCCAATGAGCAGTTCTTC	CASSEAGGPNEQFF